This T cell receptor beta chain was sequenced during a study of blood T cells in healthy people across ages. Overall study findings and caveats: Roughly linear age-related decline in beta diversity appeared, significant by age approximately 43.

A single count supports this clonotype. Its antigen is not known. At one boundary the junction diverges from the germline segment, which might be a read error. The CDR3 totals 15 residues. The germline V gene has CDR1 SEHNR and CDR2 FQNEAQ (reference sequence). A second about 7 to 11 cycle PCR used barcoded and J-beta primers. In TCRdb, the 5' RACE reads were re-called with MiXCR into one record per CDR3 protein. The sample includes 650,000 to 950,000 distinct CDR3 sequences, 40% to 50% of them seen just once. The specimen was blood. The chain couples TRBV7-9 to TRBJ2-7, with 9 bases identical to TRBD1. The source is a man aged 60 to 75 in good health. CDR3 coding DNA: TGTGCCTGCAGCCCTCCGGGACAGGGCACCTACGAGCAGTACTTC. The encoded protein is CACSPPGQGTYEQYF.